This T cell receptor beta chain came from a study of shared clonotypes between healthy human individuals. Study-level information: The donor group consisted of a couple of women and a few men, aged 18 to 49. Study findings and constraints: The sampled material consisted only of blood, and tissue repertoires are likely to differ.

The CDR3 runs to 14 residues. Germline CDR1 SGHVS, CDR2 FQNEAQ. The ends lost 4 bases at V and 7 bases at J; junction bases unmatched: 6. As to this clone: Its antigen is not known.

Using immunoSEQ multiplex PCR, the repertoire was profiled, and TCRdb retains in-frame clones only, with some absent. Of 400,000 to 600,000 clones in the sample, approximately 94% were seen once. This clonotype originated in a woman in her 30s in good health. The specimen was naive CD4+ T cells sorted from blood. Subset indicated: CD45RA+ positively selected. The rearrangement links TRBV7-8 to TRBJ2-2, with 7 bases lining up with TRBD1. For the CDR3, the DNA is TGTGCCAGCAGCTCCCAGACAGGGAACGGGGAGCTGTTTTTT. Translated, it gives CASSSQTGNGELFF.